This T cell receptor (beta chain) was captured in a study of blood T cell repertoires in COVID-19 (dated by TCRdb to about 2020). With respect to the entire study: Samples covering the acute and convalescent phases of COVID-19 were provided by collaborators in the United States, Italy and Spain. Deeply sampled blood TCRbeta repertoires from subjects exposed to, actively infected with, or recovered from COVID-19 were included in the dataset. Where available, HLA class I and class II types were taken from metadata supplied by the sample provider and were not determined by assay-based typing. The samples were drawn from the first 160 participants of the ongoing ImmuneRACE study and from 1,254 subjects provided by 6 global collaborators. A freely available public database, intended as a resource for researchers studying the immune response to SARS-CoV-2, is where the repertoires were released. The material from the prospective study consisted of cDNA or gDNA derived from T cells, B-cell-depleted T cells, or PBMCs. Sample metadata almost always included a de-identified subject ID, COVID-19 status, age in years and sex. Findings and caveats that apply to the study as a whole: The amount of clinical and demographic metadata varied by source and participant and was provided uncurated.

Details on this clone: This receptor's antigen is unknown. Qualities for individual bases were not recorded, and no much larger clone is one base off.

TCRbeta CDR3 regions were amplified from genomic DNA by means of the immunoSEQ Assay, a bias-controlled multiplex PCR. The paper's processing steps were these. The number of nucleated cells in each sample was estimated from the amplification of reference gene primers within the assay. Sequence reads were collapsed and filtered to measure the absolute abundance of every unique TCRbeta CDR3 rearrangement. For each sample, productive Simpson clonality was calculated by taking the square root of Simpson's diversity index across productive rearrangements. The table comes from immuneACCESS by way of TCRdb, which keeps in-frame sequences with V and J called. Part of the clones is missing from these tables; in studies checked, under half for an unresolved V gene and the rest for unknown reasons. V, J and clone size derive from that table, while D and trimming were established from the DNA sequence. The sample table shows over 250,000 clones, and approximately 80% are seen once. The ten top clones hold 5% of the sample.

Based on the germline V gene (reference sequence), the CDR1 and CDR2 sequences are SEHNR and FQNEAQ. The germline ends are 8 bases apart after V is trimmed by 2 bases and J by 6 bases. From the cysteine through the phenylalanine, the CDR3 covers 13 amino acids. The entry retains the CDR3 DNA only, 39 bases that are in frame from base 1. Enrolling through a virtual design, the prospective study's participants ranged in age from roughly 18 to 89 years and lived across some 22 United States geographic areas. In the prospective study, participants were assigned to cohorts based on the clinical history participants reported in a screening survey and a study questionnaire. Exposed participants were defined as having been in contact with someone with a PCR-confirmed or clinician-diagnosed COVID-19 case within 2 weeks of study entry. In the prospective study, whole blood, serum and a nasopharyngeal or oropharyngeal swab were collected from each participant by mobile phlebotomists. Participants in the prospective study had the option to provide additional blood draws and questionnaires over a roughly 2-month period. Prospective study blood samples were shipped either frozen or at room temperature before DNA extraction.

The chain couples TRBV7-9 to TRBJ2-1; the D gene is perhaps TRBD2, on 5 matching bases. The specimen sequenced was PBMCs or T cells enriched from blood (not recorded which). This receptor was taken from a man between 40 and 49 years old who had been exposed to COVID-19. The CDR3 loop reads CASSLNGGNEQFF. The DNA sequence is given as TGTGCCAGCAGCTTAAACGGAGGCAATGAGCAGTTCTTC.